The 10 T cell receptor beta chains given below trace back to one sample, sequenced in a study of CD8 T cells in ankylosing spondylitis. TCRdb reprocessed the 5' RACE reads with MiXCR, giving one entry per CDR3 protein. In the table there are 200,000 to 250,000 distinct CDR3 sequences, 20% to 30% of which are singletons. Source material: blood, either unsorted or a sorted T cell fraction (not recorded which). The source is a male donor with ankylosing spondylitis or in good health (not recorded which).

The table lists this clonotype with a few counts. The chain is built from TRBV6-5 and TRBJ2-3, with D tentatively TRBD1 (5 bases). There are 15 residues in the CDR3. CDR1 is MNHEY, CDR2 SVGAGI, per germline. V was shortened by 0 bases and J by 0 bases, with 7 bases between the two germline ends. The CDR3: CASSYSTGSTDTQYF. CDR3 bases: TGTGCCAGCAGTTACTCCACAGGAAGCACAGATACGCAGTATTTT.

The chain links TRBV20-1 to TRBJ1-5; perhaps TRBD1 as D (6 bases). The germline V gene has CDR1 DFQATT and CDR2 SNEGSKA (reference sequence). The V end lost 2 bases, the J end lost 1 base, and 9 bases lay between the germline ends. This CDR3 is built from 14 residues. As DNA, the CDR3 is TGCAGTGCTAGACCCGGGACAAGCAATCAGCCCCAGCATTTT. It is translated as CSARPGTSNQPQHF.

This chain links TRBV6-6 with TRBJ2-1; D might be TRBD2 (5 bases). Trimming took 3 bases from V and 5 from J, leaving 8 bases between them. CDR3 length: 13 amino acids. Germline assignment: CDR1 MNHNY and CDR2 SVGAGI (reference sequence). The CDR3 nucleotides are TGTGCCAGCAGTTATGGACTGAACAATGAGCAGTTCTTC. Translating gives CASSYGLNNEQFF.

The genes are TRBV12-3 or TRBV12-4 and TRBJ2-7; D is possibly TRBD1 (6 bases). This CDR3 is 14 amino acids long. Trimming pared 3 bases from V and 5 bases from J, leaving 14 bases between. The CDR3 bases are TGTGCCAGCAGTTTTGGCACAGGGTCACACGAGCAGTACTTC. Translation gives CASSFGTGSHEQYF.

This chain joins TRBV12-3 or TRBV12-4 and TRBJ2-1; D uncertain. The V end lost 6 bases, the J end lost 8 bases, and 17 bases lay between the germline ends. The CDR3 runs 14 residues. Here the CDR3 DNA reads TGTGCCAGCAGCCCTAGGCGGACCGGCGATGAGCAGTTCTTC. Its protein is CASSPRRTGDEQFF.

This clonotype has at least ten counts. Germline is not matched at one junction end, which may reflect a read error. The chain uses TRBV4-2 and TRBJ2-5; the D call may be TRBD1 or TRBD2 (5 bases each). Germline CDR1 LGHNA, CDR2 YNFKEQ. The CDR3 covers 12 residues. The CDR3 coding sequence is TGTGCCAGCAGCCAAGATTCGGGGCCGGTGGACTTC. It is translated as CASSQDSGPVDF.

The V gene is TRBV20-1, the J gene TRBJ1-1, with 7 bases matching TRBD1. There are 14 residues in the CDR3. Per the germline V gene, CDR1 is DFQATT and CDR2 is SNEGSKA (reference sequence). The V segment lost 3 bases and the J segment 5 bases; nucleotides outside the gene matches: 9. CDR3 protein: CSARGATGLTEAFF. CDR3 in DNA: TGCAGTGCTAGGGGGGCGACAGGGTTAACTGAAGCTTTCTTT.

This clonotype was detected many times. This chain links TRBV4-1 with TRBJ2-5; possibly TRBD1 for D (5 bases). This CDR3 has 14 amino acids. The germline V gene encodes CDR1 MGHRA and CDR2 YSYEKL. Trimming shortened V by 3 bases and J by 1 base, and 9 bases separated the two germline ends. CDR3 residues: CASSQLDIQETQYF. CDR3 in DNA: TGCGCCAGCAGCCAGTTGGACATCCAAGAGACCCAGTACTTC.

This clonotype showed up many times. The CDR3 coding sequence is TGTGCCATCAGTGCCCGGGGGAACACCGGGGAGCTGTTTTTT. Protein sequence: CAISARGNTGELFF. The chain links TRBV10-3 to TRBJ2-2, with D possibly being TRBD2 (5 bases). The germline gives CDR1 ENHRY, CDR2 SYGVKD. The V end lost 4 bases, the J end lost 1 base, and 7 bases lay between the germline ends. CDR3 length equals 14 residues.

The chain recombines TRBV7-9 with TRBJ2-6, with 8 nucleotides matching TRBD1. J lost 0 bases, V lost 5 bases, and 6 bases had no gene match. The CDR3 loop spans 17 amino acids. Germline V gives CDR1 SEHNR, CDR2 FQNEAQ (reference sequence). The chain's CDR3 is CASSDDRGSSGANVLTF. The CDR3 DNA is TGTGCCAGCAGCGACGACAGGGGAAGCTCTGGGGCCAACGTCCTGACTTTC.